These T cell receptor beta chains were read from a single sample in a study of blood T cells in healthy people across ages. TCRdb re-analysed the 5' RACE reads in MiXCR, keeping a single row per CDR3 protein. The sample lists hundreds of thousands of distinct CDR3 sequences; roughly two fifths were seen once. Sample: blood. These receptors all stem from a man older than 75 in good health. Both conserved end residues are part of each CDR3. Each record gives: V gene, clone size, D gene, J gene, CDR3 protein, CDR3 DNA. D genes are given only for firm matches. The size entry is marked missing in some rows and otherwise reads once, few, many or a size class.

TRBV7-8,.,TRBD2,TRBJ2-7,CASSPPGGGDYEQYF,TGTGCCAGCAGCCCACCTGGGGGAGGGGACTACGAGCAGTACTTC
TRBV6-1,few,TRBD2,TRBJ2-7,CASSETSGSYNEQYF,TGTGCCAGCAGTGAAACTAGCGGCTCCTACAATGAGCAGTACTTC
TRBV13,.,TRBD2,TRBJ2-3,CASSLVVAGSNTDTQYF,TGTGCCAGCAGCTTAGTGGTAGCGGGGTCAAACACAGATACGCAGTATTTT
TRBV6-2/TRBV6-3,.,.,TRBJ2-4,CASSYRKGGIQYF,TGTGCCAGCAGTTACCGGAAAGGAGGCATTCAGTACTTC
TRBV5-6,.,.,TRBJ2-7,CASSLFGGDYEQYF,TGTGCCAGCAGCTTGTTTGGGGGCGACTACGAGCAGTACTTC
TRBV4-3,few,TRBD1,TRBJ1-4,CASSQDTRDRGRTNEKLFF,TGCGCCAGCAGCCAAGATACGAGGGACAGGGGAAGAACTAATGAAAAACTGTTTTTT
TRBV20-1,.,.,TRBJ2-7,CSARDRAGTYEQYF,TGCAGTGCTAGAGATAGGGCGGGAACCTACGAGCAGTACTTC
TRBV6-1,.,.,TRBJ2-6,CASSEMGRRSSGANVLTF,TGTGCCAGCAGTGAAATGGGCAGGAGGAGCTCTGGGGCCAACGTCCTGACTTTC
TRBV24-1,many,TRBD1,TRBJ2-3,CATRTGGSDTQYF,TGTGCCACCCGGACAGGGGGTTCAGATACGCAGTATTTT
TRBV7-2,.,.,TRBJ2-7,CASSLSSPVMGEQYF,TGTGCCAGCAGCTTAAGTAGTCCGGTCATGGGCGAGCAGTACTTC
TRBV20-1,.,TRBD2,TRBJ2-5,CSAIGQAGGEETQYF,TGCAGTGCTATTGGACAGGCGGGAGGGGAGGAGACCCAGTACTTC
TRBV11-2,.,TRBD2,TRBJ2-5,CASSSFSGGETQYF,TGTGCCAGCAGCTCGTTTAGCGGGGGCGAGACCCAGTACTTC
TRBV29-1,.,TRBD2,TRBJ2-1,CSVEGGLAGGAYDEQFF,TGCAGCGTTGAAGGCGGACTAGCGGGAGGTGCCTACGATGAGCAGTTCTTC
TRBV7-8,few,TRBD1,TRBJ2-7,CASSLVPGQGIEQYF,TGTGCCAGCAGCTTAGTTCCAGGACAGGGAATCGAGCAGTACTTC
TRBV7-2,.,TRBD1,TRBJ2-6,CASSLRTGPSGANVLTF,TGTGCCAGCAGCTTAAGGACAGGGCCTTCTGGGGCCAACGTCCTGACTTTC
TRBV20-1,once,TRBD2,TRBJ2-5,CSALQGLADTKYQETQYF,TGCAGTGCTCTCCAGGGACTAGCGGACACCAAGTACCAAGAGACCCAGTACTTC
TRBV12-3/TRBV12-4,.,.,TRBJ2-2,CASSRDLFTGELFF,TGTGCCAGCAGTCGGGACCTATTCACCGGGGAGCTGTTTTTT
TRBV6-2/TRBV6-3,.,TRBD2,TRBJ2-3,CASVDGGAGATADTQYF,TGTGCCAGCGTGGATGGTGGAGCGGGGGCCACCGCAGATACGCAGTATTTT
TRBV20-1,.,.,TRBJ1-4,CSASSTLEKLFF,TGCAGTGCTTCATCAACCCTTGAAAAACTGTTTTTT
TRBV14,few,.,TRBJ2-3,CASSSRTSPTDTQYF,TGTGCCAGCAGCTCTAGGACCTCGCCGACAGATACGCAGTATTTT
TRBV18,.,.,TRBJ1-1,CASAPRGTEAFF,TGTGCCAGCGCACCTAGGGGGACTGAAGCTTTCTTT
TRBV11-2,.,.,TRBJ2-5,CASSLLESVQETQYF,TGTGCCAGCAGCTTATTGGAGTCCGTCCAAGAGACCCAGTACTTC
TRBV14,.,.,TRBJ2-6,CASSQDGGPGANVLTF,TGTGCCAGCAGCCAAGATGGAGGGCCTGGGGCCAACGTCCTGACTTTC
TRBV28,few,.,TRBJ2-7,CASSVYQPGEQYF,TGTGCCAGCAGTGTATACCAGCCCGGGGAGCAGTACTTC
TRBV29-1,.,.,TRBJ2-4,CSVAVEAKNIQYF,TGCAGCGTTGCGGTTGAGGCCAAAAACATTCAGTACTTC
TRBV27,few,TRBD2,TRBJ2-1,CASSLSSSSGRAAGGEQFF,TGTGCCAGCAGTTTATCCTCCTCTAGCGGGAGGGCCGCAGGCGGTGAGCAGTTCTTC
TRBV13,.,.,TRBJ2-7,CACSLAPSYEQYF,TGTGCCTGCAGCTTAGCACCCTCCTACGAGCAGTACTTC
TRBV12-5,.,TRBD2,TRBJ2-1,CASGSSLTSVTGTEQFF,TGTGCTAGTGGTTCCTCCCTGACTAGCGTAACCGGTACTGAGCAGTTCTTC
TRBV4-3,few,.,TRBJ2-1,CASSRDLGAAAYNEQFF,TGCGCCAGCAGCCGAGATCTGGGAGCGGCAGCCTACAATGAGCAGTTCTTC
TRBV3-1,few,TRBD1,TRBJ1-2,CASARGRDYGYTF,TGTGCCAGCGCCAGGGGGAGGGACTATGGCTACACCTTC
TRBV12-3/TRBV12-4,few,TRBD2,TRBJ2-5,CASRGTSLAQETQYF,TGTGCCAGCAGAGGGACTAGCCTCGCCCAAGAGACCCAGTACTTC
TRBV30,.,.,TRBJ2-3,CAGGRGTDTQYF,TGTGCCGGCGGTAGGGGCACAGATACGCAGTATTTT
TRBV4-3,.,.,TRBJ2-2,CASSQESSGPYGIGELFF,TGCGCCAGCAGCCAAGAGTCTTCGGGTCCATATGGTATAGGGGAGCTGTTTTTT
TRBV7-6,few,.,TRBJ2-5,CASSLAELGEFETQYF,TGTGCCAGCAGCTTAGCGGAGTTGGGGGAATTTGAGACCCAGTACTTC